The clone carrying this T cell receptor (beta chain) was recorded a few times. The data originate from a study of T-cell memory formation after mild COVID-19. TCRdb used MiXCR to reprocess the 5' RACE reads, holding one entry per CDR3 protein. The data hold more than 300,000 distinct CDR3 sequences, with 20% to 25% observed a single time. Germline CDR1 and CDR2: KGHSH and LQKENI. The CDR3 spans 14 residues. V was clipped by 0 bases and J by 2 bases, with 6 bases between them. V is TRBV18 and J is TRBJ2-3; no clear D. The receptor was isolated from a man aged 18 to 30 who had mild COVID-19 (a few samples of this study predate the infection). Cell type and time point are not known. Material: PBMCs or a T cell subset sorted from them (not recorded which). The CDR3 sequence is CASSPPGYTDTQYF. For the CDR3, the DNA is TGTGCCAGCTCACCACCTGGGTACACAGATACGCAGTATTTT.